The 9 T cell receptor beta chains given below trace back to one sample, sequenced in a study of regulatory T cells. Study-wide results and caveats: Hydrophobic residues at CDR3 positions 6 and 7 were enriched in conventional CD4+ T cells of CD3G-deficient patients.

No antigen has been identified for these receptors. The primer mix had 52 TRBV and 13 TRBJ primers. The assay was immunoSEQ multiplex PCR, and TCRdb's table has in-frame clones only and misses some. Of more than 15,000 clones in the sample, around 83% were seen once. Source material: conventional CD4+ T cells sorted from blood. Receptor source: a person in their thirties with CD3G deficiency.

This rearrangement joins TRBV5-1 to TRBJ2-3; the match to TRBD1 covers 12 bases. The germline V gene encodes CDR1 SGHRS and CDR2 YFSETQ. The CDR3 consists of 19 residues. V lost 0 bases to trimming and J lost 3 bases; unmatched junction nucleotides: 11. The CDR3 nucleotides read TGCGCCAGCAGCTTGGAGGGGACAGGGGGCTGGGGTGCAACAGATACGCAGTATTTT. Its protein product is CASSLEGTGGWGATDTQYF.

This clone is classed as medium-sized (0.01 to 0.1%). The chain carries TRBV6-1 and TRBJ1-1, with unresolved D. Germline CDR1 reads MNHNS; CDR2 reads SASEGT. The CDR3 is made up of 15 amino acids. Trimming left V 3 bases short and J 5 bases short, with 16 bases between. The CDR3 DNA reads as TGTGCCAGCAGTGATCAGTCTGCCATCGGGACTGAAGCTTTCTTT. Its translation: CASSDQSAIGTEAFF.

The chain carries TRBV11-2 and TRBJ2-4; 9 bases are shared with TRBD1. V shed 5 bases, J shed 1 base, and the junction held 6 bases outside the gene matches. Germline V CDR1 and CDR2: SGHAT, FQNNGV. The CDR3 contains 16 residues. The CDR3 here is CASSGGTGRAKNIQYF. As DNA, the CDR3 is TGTGCCAGCAGCGGCGGGACAGGGAGGGCCAAAAACATTCAGTACTTC.

V usage is TRBV20-1 and J usage is TRBJ2-7, with a weak D call TRBD2 (5 bases). V shed 4 bases and J shed 3 bases, with 7 bases lying between them. This CDR3 comprises 11 residues. Per germline, CDR1 DFQATT and CDR2 SNEGSKA (reference sequence). CDR3 nucleotide sequence: TGCAGTGCTACGGCGGGCTACGAGCAGTACTTC. This translates into CSATAGYEQYF.

V is TRBV5-1 and J is TRBJ1-2; weak D call: TRBD1 (5 bases). V gave up 3 bases and J gave up 4 bases, with 10 bases separating them. Germline values: CDR1 SGHRS, CDR2 YFSETQ. This CDR3 comprises 13 residues. CDR3 in DNA: TGCGCCAGCAGCTCCGGGGGGGGCTATGGCTACACCTTC. It translates to CASSSGGGYGYTF.

This chain uses TRBV27 with TRBJ2-5, with TRBD1 matching over 9 bases. The DNA end favors TRBJ2-7, so the J call may be wrong. The CDR3 has 17 residues. Germline-derived CDR1 and CDR2 are MNHEY and SMNVEV (reference sequence). The CDR3 region is CASSRMVPRQGGDEQYF. The DNA for the CDR3 is TGTGCCAGCAGTCGCATGGTCCCGCGACAGGGGGGAGACGAGCAGTACTTC.

This clone was observed a handful of times. Here the CDR3 reads CASSLGGWAEAFF. The CDR3 region has the DNA TGTGCCAGCAGTCTAGGGGGTTGGGCTGAAGCTTTCTTT. This rearrangement joins TRBV6-1 to TRBJ1-1, with D possibly being TRBD1 (6 bases). CDR1 and CDR2 from the germline V gene are MNHNS and SASEGT. V shed 5 bases and J shed 6 bases, with 13 bases lying between them. The CDR3 is made up of 13 amino acids.

On this clone: This sample also contains other DNA sequences that code for the same CDR3. The V and J genes are TRBV6-6 and TRBJ2-2, with TRBD1 matching over 12 bases. The CDR3 extends over 15 amino acids. J lost 5 bases, V lost 5 bases, and 3 bases had no gene match. CDR1 is MNHNY, CDR2 SVGAGI, per germline (reference sequence). Here the CDR3 reads CASSRDRGRTGELFF. CDR3 nucleotides: TGTGCCAGCAGTCGGGACAGGGGGCGGACCGGGGAGCTGTTTTTT.

This rearrangement joins TRBV6-6 to TRBJ1-6, with D unclear. With 7 bases removed from V and 13 bases from J, the gap between germline ends came to 20 bases. Germline V lookup: CDR1 MNHNY, CDR2 SVGAGI (reference sequence). This CDR3 contains 14 residues. Here the CDR3 reads CASTFGRESSPLHF. The CDR3 DNA reads as TGTGCCAGCACCTTCGGCCGGGAGTCTTCGCCCCTCCACTTT.